Below are 2 T cell receptor beta chains sequenced from a single sample in a study of T-cell reconstitution after alpha-beta-depleted transplantation in children. TCRbeta library construction was performed incorporating unique molecular identifiers. TCRdb reprocessed the PCR reads via MiXCR and lists one record per CDR3 protein. The sample has about 400,000 distinct CDR3 sequences; roughly 17% are singletons. Here the sequenced sample was PBMCs, mostly from graft donor cells, taken 360 days after TCRalphabeta/CD19-depleted stem cell transplant. Receptor source: a boy under three years old who had a stem cell transplant for Wiskott-Aldrich syndrome, so the T cells may come from the graft donor.

CDR3 nucleotides: TGTGCCAGCAGACCAAGGGGGATGGCAGAGACCCAGTACTTC. Its protein product is CASRPRGMAETQYF. The chain employs TRBV7-2 and TRBJ2-5, with D possibly matching TRBD1 (6 bases). In germline, CDR1 is SGHTA, CDR2 FQGNSA. The CDR3 contains 14 residues. The ends were cut back, 6 bases at V and 4 bases at J, with 15 bases in the middle.

This chain uses TRBV4-3 with TRBJ1-2; D is possibly TRBD1 (6 bases). Germline CDR1 LGHNA, CDR2 YSLEER. CDR3 length equals 15 residues. V was shortened by 2 bases and J by 6 bases, with 16 bases between the two germline ends. CDR3 region: CASSQSTGLWDGYTF. CDR3 DNA: TGCGCCAGCAGCCAATCGACAGGCCTTTGGGATGGCTACACCTTC.